A selection of T cell receptor beta chains follows, all from one sample in a study of T-cell memory formation after mild COVID-19. MiXCR, run by TCRdb on the 5' RACE reads, gives a single entry per CDR3 protein. Of 400,000 to 500,000 distinct CDR3 sequences in the sample, about 20% were seen once. The sample was PBMCs or a T cell subset sorted from them (not recorded which). The receptors come from an adult woman who had mild COVID-19 (a few samples of this study predate the infection). Cell type and time point are not known. Each CDR3 is given with its conserved first and last residue.

J,V,CDR3
TRBJ2-5,TRBV20-1,CSASSAGLAGYAETQYF
TRBJ2-2,TRBV4-1,CASSQDPENTGELFF
TRBJ1-2,TRBV7-9,CASSPPFRTGKANYGYTF
TRBJ2-5,TRBV5-1,CDSSGTVETQYF
TRBJ2-7,TRBV11-2,CASGLGEQYF
TRBJ1-1,TRBV10-2,CASSTDQSTEAFF
TRBJ1-1,TRBV12-3/TRBV12-4,CASSFRSTEAFF
TRBJ2-5,TRBV11-2,CASSLDRDQETQYF
TRBJ2-4,TRBV20-1,CSASYGTMKNIQYF
TRBJ2-3,TRBV6-4,CASSDSSSTDTQYF